The present T cell receptor (beta chain) was sequenced within a study of blood T cell repertoires in COVID-19. Study-wide context: The United States, Italy and Spain were the sources of the acute and convalescent COVID-19 samples. PBMCs, B-cell-depleted T cells, or T cells provided the cDNA or gDNA that made up the material.

Original processing methods: For nucleated cells, counts were estimated from reference gene primer amplification. TCRdb's table, derived via immunoSEQ multiplex PCR, lists solely in-frame clones and lacks some. V and J calls and clone size follow that table, whereas D and trimming were derived from the DNA. The sample lists some 140,000 clones; roughly 78% were seen once. Germline CDR1 SGHRS, CDR2 YFSETQ. Trimming removed 5 bases from V and 7 bases from J; junction bases left unmatched: 9. This CDR3 is built from 14 residues. The TCR was taken from a man at least 80 years old with acute or convalescent COVID-19. Sequencing used peripheral blood. The chain is built from TRBV5-1 and TRBJ2-5; the match to TRBD1 covers 9 bases. Written as DNA, the CDR3 is TGCGCCAGCAGGACTACAGGGGGCCCCGGGACCCAGTACTTC. This encodes CASRTTGGPGTQYF. Combining the CDR3 with reference TRBV5-1 and TRBJ2-5 gives the whole variable domain KAGVTQTPRYLIKTRGQQVTLSCSPISGHRSVSWYQQTPGQGLQFLFEYFSETQRNKGNFPGRFSGRQFSNSRSEMNVSTLELGDSALYLCASRTTGGPGTQYFGPGTRLLVL.